This T cell receptor beta chain is from a study of neurological immune-mediated disorders. Study results and caveats: The study found the most TCR clonal expansion in HTLV-1-associated myelopathy and the least in multiple sclerosis, below healthy controls.

Unsorted libraries were generated from 2 million PBMCs. These cells had been stored in RNAlater at -80 C. Using its own MiXCR run on the 5' RACE reads, TCRdb lists one record per CDR3 protein. The sample records some 79,000 distinct CDR3 sequences, less than 15% being singletons. Notes on this clonotype: Its antigen is as yet unknown. Being one base from a much bigger clone, this may be a read error.

CDR3 length: 18 amino acids. The germline gives CDR1 SGHVS, CDR2 FNYEAQ. Trimming pared 7 bases from V and 3 bases from J, leaving 26 bases between. Material for sequencing was PBMCs. The rearrangement links TRBV7-6 to TRBJ2-3, with a weak D call TRBD1 (5 bases). The sequence came from a woman aged 50 to 60 in good health. The CDR3: CASISPAGALPGTDTQYF. Here the CDR3 DNA reads TGTGCCAGCATCTCTCCAGCAGGCGCCCTGCCAGGGACAGATACGCAGTATTTT. The variable domain in full, with the rest retrieved from reference TRBV7-6 and TRBJ2-3, is GAGVSQSPRYKVTKRGQDVALRCDPISGHVSLYWYRQALGQGPEFLTYFNYEAQQDKSGLPNDRFSAERPEGSISTLTIQRTEQRDSAMYRCASISPAGALPGTDTQYFGPGTRLTVL.